Below, one T cell receptor beta chain is given with its context. Its cognate antigen is unknown. Method: immunoSEQ multiplex PCR; TCRdb's copy keeps in-frame clones and lacks some. The table shows about 530,000 clones, with about 95% occurring only once. Per germline, CDR1 KGHSH and CDR2 LQKENI. The CDR3 spans 15 residues. V dropped 4 bases and J dropped 3; count of bases not matched to a gene: 4. The data belong to a study of shared clonotypes between healthy human individuals. Study-level background: The donor pool was made up of a couple of women and three men aged 18 to 49. Each donor had three CD4 naive, three CD4 memory, two CD8 naive and one CD8 memory plate.

Findings and caveats of the study: Non-shared clonotypes had lower generation probabilities than those shared by all four donors. What rarefaction showed was incomplete sorted-subset sequencing despite large depth.

The clonotype was recovered from a woman in her twenties or thirties in good health. This chain joins TRBV18 and TRBJ1-5; 9 bases are shared with TRBD1. The sequenced sample was naive CD4+ T cells sorted from blood. The subset here: CD45RA+ positively selected. CDR3 amino acids: CASSLGQGNNQPQHF. The DNA of the CDR3 is TGTGCCAGCTCACTGGGACAGGGCAACAATCAGCCCCAGCATTTT.